The clone carrying this T cell receptor beta chain was observed a few times. In the PCR, 60 Vbeta and 13 Jbeta primers were used. Measured with immunoSEQ multiplex PCR; TCRdb has only the in-frame clones, and not every one. The data contain some 51,000 clones, roughly 70% of them singletons. This sample stems from a study of cytomegalovirus exposure and HLA in healthy donors. This CDR3 has 15 amino acids. Trimming shortened V by 6 bases and J by 0 bases, and 15 bases separated the two germline ends. The germline V gene encodes CDR1 SGHDT and CDR2 YYEEEE. The TCR originated in a man aged 40-50 years in good health and CMV-seropositive. The sequenced sample consisted of PBMCs. V usage is TRBV5-6 and J usage is TRBJ1-1, with unresolved D. The CDR3: CASTSLGQVNTEAFF. CDR3 coding DNA: TGTGCCAGCACCTCCCTTGGGCAGGTGAACACTGAAGCTTTCTTT.